This T cell receptor (beta chain) was sequenced in a study of blood T cell repertoires in COVID-19. This clone occurred once. Those who participated ranged in age from roughly 18 to 95 years and resided in 20 to 30 US areas. Researchers sorted participants into cohorts using their self-reported clinical history. In the source study's methods: Nucleated cell counts were estimated from reference gene primer amplification. Clones were read by immunoSEQ multiplex PCR, and TCRdb kept only the in-frame ones, dropping some. D and trimming come from the DNA, and the V and J calls and clone size come from that table. The sample consists of about 440,000 clones, roughly nine tenths of them appearing once. This CDR3 contains 14 residues. Trimming left V 2 bases short and J 7 bases short, with 12 bases between. From germline, CDR1 is SEHNR and CDR2 FQNEAQ (reference sequence).

This TCR derives from a woman younger than 35 with acute COVID-19. The sample was PBMCs or T cells enriched from blood (not recorded which). This sequence joins TRBV7-9 and TRBJ1-5, with D perhaps matching TRBD1 (6 bases). The CDR3 coding sequence is TGTGCCAGCAGCTTACCAGGGGCAGGACAGCCCCAGCATTTT. The encoded protein is CASSLPGAGQPQHF.